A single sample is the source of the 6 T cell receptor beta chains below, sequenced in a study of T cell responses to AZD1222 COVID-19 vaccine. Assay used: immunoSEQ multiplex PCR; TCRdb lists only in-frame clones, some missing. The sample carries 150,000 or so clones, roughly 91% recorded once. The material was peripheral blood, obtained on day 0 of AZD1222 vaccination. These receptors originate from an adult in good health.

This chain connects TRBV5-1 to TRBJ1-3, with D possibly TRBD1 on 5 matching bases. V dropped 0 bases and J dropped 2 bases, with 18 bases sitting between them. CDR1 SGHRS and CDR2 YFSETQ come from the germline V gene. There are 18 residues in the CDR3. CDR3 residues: CASSLEGSPRYTGNTIYF. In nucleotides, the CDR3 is TGCGCCAGCAGCTTGGAGGGGTCCCCCCGTTATACTGGAAACACCATATATTTT.

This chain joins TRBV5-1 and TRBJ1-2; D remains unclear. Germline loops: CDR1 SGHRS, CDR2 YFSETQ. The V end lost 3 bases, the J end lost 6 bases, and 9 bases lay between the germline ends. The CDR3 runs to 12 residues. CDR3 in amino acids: CASSSQRDGYTF. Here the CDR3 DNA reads TGCGCCAGCAGCTCCCAGAGGGATGGCTACACCTTC.

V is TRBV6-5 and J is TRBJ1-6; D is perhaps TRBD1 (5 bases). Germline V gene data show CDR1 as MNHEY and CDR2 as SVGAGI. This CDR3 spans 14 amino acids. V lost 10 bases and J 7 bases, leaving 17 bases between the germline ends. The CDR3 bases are TGTGCCACCAGACTACAGGCGGGCAATTCACCCCTCCACTTT. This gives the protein CATRLQAGNSPLHF.

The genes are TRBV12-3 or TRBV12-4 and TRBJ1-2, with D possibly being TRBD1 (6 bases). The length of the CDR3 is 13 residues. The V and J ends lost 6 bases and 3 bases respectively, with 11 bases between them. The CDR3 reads CASSLDSHYGYTF. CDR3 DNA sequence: TGTGCCAGCAGCCTGGACAGCCACTATGGCTACACCTTC.

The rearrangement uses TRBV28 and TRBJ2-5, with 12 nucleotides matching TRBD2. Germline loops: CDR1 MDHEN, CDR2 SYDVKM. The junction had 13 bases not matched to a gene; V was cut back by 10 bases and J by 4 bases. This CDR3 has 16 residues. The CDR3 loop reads CATERTSGIRGETQYF. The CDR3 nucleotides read TGTGCCACCGAACGGACTAGCGGGATTAGGGGAGAGACCCAGTACTTC.

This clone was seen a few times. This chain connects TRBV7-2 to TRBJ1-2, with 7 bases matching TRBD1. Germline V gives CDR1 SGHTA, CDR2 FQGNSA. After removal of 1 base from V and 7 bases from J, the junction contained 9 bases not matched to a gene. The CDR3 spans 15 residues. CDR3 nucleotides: TGTGCCAGCAGCTTAGGAGGGGGCCTTGGGCTTGGCTACACCTTC. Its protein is CASSLGGGLGLGYTF.